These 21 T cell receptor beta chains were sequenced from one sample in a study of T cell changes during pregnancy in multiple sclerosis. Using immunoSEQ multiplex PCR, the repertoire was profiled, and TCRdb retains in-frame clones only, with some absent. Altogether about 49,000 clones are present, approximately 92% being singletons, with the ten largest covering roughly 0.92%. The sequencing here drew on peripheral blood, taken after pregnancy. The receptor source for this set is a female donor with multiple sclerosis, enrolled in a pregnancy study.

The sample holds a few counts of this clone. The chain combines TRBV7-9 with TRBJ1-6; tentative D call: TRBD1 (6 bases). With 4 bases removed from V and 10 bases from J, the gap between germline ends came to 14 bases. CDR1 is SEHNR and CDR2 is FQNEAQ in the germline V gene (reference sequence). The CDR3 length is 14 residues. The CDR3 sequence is CASSSFRGNSPLHF. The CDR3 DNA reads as TGTGCCAGCAGCTCGTTCAGGGGTAACTCACCCCTCCACTTT.

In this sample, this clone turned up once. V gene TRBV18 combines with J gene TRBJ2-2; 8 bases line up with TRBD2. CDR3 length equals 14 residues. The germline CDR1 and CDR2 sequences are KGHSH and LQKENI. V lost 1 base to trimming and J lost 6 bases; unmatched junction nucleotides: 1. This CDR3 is CASSPQTSAGELFF. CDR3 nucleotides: TGTGCCAGCTCACCACAGACTAGCGCCGGGGAGCTGTTTTTT. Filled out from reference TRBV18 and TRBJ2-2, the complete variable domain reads NAGVMQNPRHLVRRRGQEARLRCSPMKGHSHVYWYRQLPEEGLKFMVYLQKENIIDESGMPKERFSAEFPKEGPSILRIQQVVRGDSAAYFCASSPQTSAGELFFGEGSRLTVL.

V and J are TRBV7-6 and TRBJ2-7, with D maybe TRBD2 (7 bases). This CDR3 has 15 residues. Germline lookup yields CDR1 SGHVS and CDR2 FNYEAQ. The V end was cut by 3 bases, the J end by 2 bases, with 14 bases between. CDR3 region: CASSFGAGAPYEQYF. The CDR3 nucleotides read TGTGCCAGCAGCTTCGGGGCGGGGGCTCCCTACGAGCAGTACTTC.

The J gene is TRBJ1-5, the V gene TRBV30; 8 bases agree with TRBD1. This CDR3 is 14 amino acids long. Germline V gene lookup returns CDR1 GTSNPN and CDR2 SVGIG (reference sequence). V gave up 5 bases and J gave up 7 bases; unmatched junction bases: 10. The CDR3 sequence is CAWGSGQGAQPQHF. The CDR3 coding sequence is TGTGCCTGGGGCTCGGGGCAGGGGGCCCAGCCCCAGCATTTT.

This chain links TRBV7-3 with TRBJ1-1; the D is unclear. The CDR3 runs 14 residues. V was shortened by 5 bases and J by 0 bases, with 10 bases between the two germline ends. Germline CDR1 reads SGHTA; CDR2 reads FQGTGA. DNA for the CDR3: TGTGCCAGCAGCCCAAACAGAATGAACACTGAAGCTTTCTTT. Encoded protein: CASSPNRMNTEAFF.

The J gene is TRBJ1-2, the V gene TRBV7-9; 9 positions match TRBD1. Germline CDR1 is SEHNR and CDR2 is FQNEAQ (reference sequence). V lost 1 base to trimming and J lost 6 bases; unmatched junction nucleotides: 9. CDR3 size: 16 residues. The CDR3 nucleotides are TGTGCCAGCAGCTTAGAGGACAGGGGCCTCTATAATGGCTACACCTTC. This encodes CASSLEDRGLYNGYTF.

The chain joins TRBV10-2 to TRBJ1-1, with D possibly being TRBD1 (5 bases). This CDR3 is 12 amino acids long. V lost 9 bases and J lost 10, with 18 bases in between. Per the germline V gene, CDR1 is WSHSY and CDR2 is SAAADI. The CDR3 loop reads CASLGSGVRAFF. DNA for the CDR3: TGCGCCAGTCTCGGATCGGGGGTTAGAGCTTTCTTT.

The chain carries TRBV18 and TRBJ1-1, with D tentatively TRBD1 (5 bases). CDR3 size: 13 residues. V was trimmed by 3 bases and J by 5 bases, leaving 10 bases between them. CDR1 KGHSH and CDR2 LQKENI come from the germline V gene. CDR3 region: CASSPLGGTEAFF. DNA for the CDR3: TGTGCCAGCTCACCCTTGGGGGGGACTGAAGCTTTCTTT.

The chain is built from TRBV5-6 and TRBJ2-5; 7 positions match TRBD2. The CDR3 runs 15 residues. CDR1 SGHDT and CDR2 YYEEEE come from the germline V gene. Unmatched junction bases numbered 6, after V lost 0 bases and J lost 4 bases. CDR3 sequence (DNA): TGTGCCAGCAGCTTGGCCCTGGGAGGGAGAGAGACCCAGTACTTC. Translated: CASSLALGGRETQYF. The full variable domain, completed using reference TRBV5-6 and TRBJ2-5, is DAGVTQSPTHLIKTRGQQVTLRCSPKSGHDTVSWYQQALGQGPQFIFQYYEEEERQRGNFPDRFSGHQFPNYSSELNVNALLLGDSALYLCASSLALGGRETQYFGPGTRLLVL.

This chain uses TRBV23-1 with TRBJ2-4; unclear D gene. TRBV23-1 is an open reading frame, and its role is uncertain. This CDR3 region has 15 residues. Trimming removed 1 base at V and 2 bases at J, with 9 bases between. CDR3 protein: CASSQLSGSKNIQYF. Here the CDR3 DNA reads TGCGCCAGCAGTCAATTATCCGGGTCCAAAAACATTCAGTACTTC.

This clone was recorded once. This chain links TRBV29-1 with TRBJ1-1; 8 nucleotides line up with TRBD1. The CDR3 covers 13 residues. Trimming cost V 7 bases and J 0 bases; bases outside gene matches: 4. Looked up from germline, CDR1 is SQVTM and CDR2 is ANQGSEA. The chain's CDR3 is CSGQDRVNTEAFF. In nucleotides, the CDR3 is TGCAGCGGCCAGGACAGGGTGAACACTGAAGCTTTCTTT. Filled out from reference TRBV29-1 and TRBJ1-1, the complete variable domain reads SAVISQKPSRDICQRGTSLTIQCQVDSQVTMMFWYRQQPGQSLTLIATANQGSEATYESGFVIDKFPISRPNLTFSTLTVSNMSPEDSSIYLCSGQDRVNTEAFFGQGTRLTVV.

The CDR3 reads CASSVNSNTEAFF. The CDR3 DNA follows: TGTGCCAGCAGCGTAAACTCGAACACTGAAGCTTTCTTT. V usage is TRBV9 and J usage is TRBJ1-1; D gene unclear. V shed 1 base and J shed 1 base, with 5 bases lying between them. This CDR3 has 13 amino acids. The V gene's germline CDR1 is SGDLS and CDR2 YYNGEE.

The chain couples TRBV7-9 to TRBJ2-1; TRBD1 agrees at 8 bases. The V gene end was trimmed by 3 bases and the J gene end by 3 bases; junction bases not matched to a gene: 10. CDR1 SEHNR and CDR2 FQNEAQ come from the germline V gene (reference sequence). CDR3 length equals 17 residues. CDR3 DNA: TGTGCCAGCAGCTTTTCCGTCGCAGGGGGCTACTACAATGAGCAGTTCTTC. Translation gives CASSFSVAGGYYNEQFF.

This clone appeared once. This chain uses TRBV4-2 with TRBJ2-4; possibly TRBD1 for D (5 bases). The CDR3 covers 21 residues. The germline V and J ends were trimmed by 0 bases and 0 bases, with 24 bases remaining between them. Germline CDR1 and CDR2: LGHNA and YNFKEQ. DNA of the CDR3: TGTGCCAGCAGCCAAGAAGGGGCGACAGCGACGAAATTCCTAGCCAAAAACATTCAGTACTTC. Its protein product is CASSQEGATATKFLAKNIQYF.

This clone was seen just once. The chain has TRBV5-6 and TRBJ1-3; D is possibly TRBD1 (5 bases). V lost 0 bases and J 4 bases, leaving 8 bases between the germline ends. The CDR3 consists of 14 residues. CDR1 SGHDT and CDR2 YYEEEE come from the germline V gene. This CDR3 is CASSLAGYGNTIYF. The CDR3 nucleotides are TGTGCCAGCAGCTTGGCAGGGTACGGAAACACCATATATTTT.

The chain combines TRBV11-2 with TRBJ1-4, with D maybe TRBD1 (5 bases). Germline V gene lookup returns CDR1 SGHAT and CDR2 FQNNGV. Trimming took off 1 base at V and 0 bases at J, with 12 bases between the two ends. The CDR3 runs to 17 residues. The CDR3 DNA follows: TGTGCCAGCAGCTTAGCGGGGGTTAAAGCAACTAATGAAAAACTGTTTTTT. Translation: CASSLAGVKATNEKLFF.

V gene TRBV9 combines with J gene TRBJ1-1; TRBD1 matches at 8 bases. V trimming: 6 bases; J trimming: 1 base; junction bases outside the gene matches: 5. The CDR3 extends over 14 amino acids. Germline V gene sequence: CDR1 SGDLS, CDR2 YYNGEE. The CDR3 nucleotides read TGTGCCAGCACCCCGGACAGGGCGAACACTGAAGCTTTCTTT. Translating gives CASTPDRANTEAFF.

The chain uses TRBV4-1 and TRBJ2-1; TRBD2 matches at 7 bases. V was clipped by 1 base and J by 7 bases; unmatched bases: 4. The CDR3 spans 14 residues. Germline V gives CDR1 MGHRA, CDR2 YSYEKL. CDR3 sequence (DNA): TGCGCCAGCAGCCAAGCGGGGAGGGGAAATGAGCAGTTCTTC. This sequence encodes CASSQAGRGNEQFF.

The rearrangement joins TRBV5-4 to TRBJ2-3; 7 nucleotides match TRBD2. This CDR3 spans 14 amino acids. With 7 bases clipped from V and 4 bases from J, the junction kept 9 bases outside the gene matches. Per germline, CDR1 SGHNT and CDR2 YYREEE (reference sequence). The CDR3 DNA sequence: TGTGCCAGCTCCGGGGCTAGCGGCTCAGATACGCAGTATTTT. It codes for CASSGASGSDTQYF.

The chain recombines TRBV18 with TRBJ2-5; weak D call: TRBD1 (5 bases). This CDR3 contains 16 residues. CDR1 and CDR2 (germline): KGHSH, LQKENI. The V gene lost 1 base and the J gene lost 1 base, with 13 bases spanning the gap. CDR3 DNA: TGTGCCAGCTCACCACGCTCTAGGGGTTCCCAAGAGACCCAGTACTTC. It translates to CASSPRSRGSQETQYF.

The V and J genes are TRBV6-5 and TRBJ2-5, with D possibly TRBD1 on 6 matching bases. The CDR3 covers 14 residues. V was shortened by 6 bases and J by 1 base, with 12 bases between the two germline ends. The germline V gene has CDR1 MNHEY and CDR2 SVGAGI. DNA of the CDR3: TGTGCCAGCAGGGACAGCTTAACCCAAGAGACCCAGTACTTC. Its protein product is CASRDSLTQETQYF.